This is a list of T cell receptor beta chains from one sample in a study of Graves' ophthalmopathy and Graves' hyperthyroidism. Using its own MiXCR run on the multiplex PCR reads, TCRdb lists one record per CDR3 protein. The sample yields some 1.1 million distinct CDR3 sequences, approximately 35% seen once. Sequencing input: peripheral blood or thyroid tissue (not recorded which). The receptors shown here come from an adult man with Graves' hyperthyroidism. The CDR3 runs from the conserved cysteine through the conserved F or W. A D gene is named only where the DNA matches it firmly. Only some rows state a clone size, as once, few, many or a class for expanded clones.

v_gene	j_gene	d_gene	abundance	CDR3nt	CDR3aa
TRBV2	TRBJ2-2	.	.	TGTGCCAGCGGAAACACGGAGTTGATTGCCGGGGAGCTGTTTTTT	CASGNTELIAGELFF
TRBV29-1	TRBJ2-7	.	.	TGCAGCGTCAGTGGGACGGAACTTGGGCAGTACTTC	CSVSGTELGQYF
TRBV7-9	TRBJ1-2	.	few	TGTGCCAGCAGCCAAGATCGCGTTGGGGCCGTCTATGGCTACACCTTC	CASSQDRVGAVYGYTF
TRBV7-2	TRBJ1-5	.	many	TGTGCCAGCAGCTTAGTAGGGGGGACGCAGCCCCAGCATTTT	CASSLVGGTQPQHF
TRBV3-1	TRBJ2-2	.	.	TGTGCCAGCAGCCAAGCGGGGCCCACCGGGGAGCTGTTTTTT	CASSQAGPTGELFF
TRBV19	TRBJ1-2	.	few	TGTGCCAGTAGTCCACGTCCCAGGGGAAAAGCCGGCTACACCTTC	CASSPRPRGKAGYTF
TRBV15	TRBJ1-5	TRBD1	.	TGTGCCACCAGCAGCCCGGGACAGACCTATCAGCCCCAGCATTTT	CATSSPGQTYQPQHF
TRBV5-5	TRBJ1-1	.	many	TGTGCCAGCAGCTTGATAGTAGAGGCCCTAGGGACTGAAGCTTTCTTT	CASSLIVEALGTEAFF
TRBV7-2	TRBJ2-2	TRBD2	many	TGTGCCAGCAGCTCCGGGACTAGCGGCACCGGGGAGCTGTTTTTT	CASSSGTSGTGELFF
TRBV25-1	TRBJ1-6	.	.	TGTGCCAGCAGTGCCAGGGGATGGGATTCACCCCTCCACTTT	CASSARGWDSPLHF
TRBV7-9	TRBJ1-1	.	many	TGTGCCAGCAGCTTAAGTCCCCCTATCCTTGGGTCCACTGAAGCTTTCTTT	CASSLSPPILGSTEAFF
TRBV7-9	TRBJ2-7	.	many	TGTGCCAGCAGCTCCGCTCAGGGGCACGAGCAGTACTTC	CASSSAQGHEQYF
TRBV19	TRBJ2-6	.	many	TGTGCCAGTAGTATAGTAATCTCGGCTAGCGATAGCTCTGGGGCCAACGTCCTGACTTTC	CASSIVISASDSSGANVLTF
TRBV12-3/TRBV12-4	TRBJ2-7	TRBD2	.	TGTGCCAGCAGTTTAGGTACTAGCGGGAGGGAGAGGGAGCAGTACTTC	CASSLGTSGREREQYF
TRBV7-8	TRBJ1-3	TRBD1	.	TGTGCCAGCAGCTTAGGGGGGGCAGGGGGCTCTGGAAACACCATATATTTT	CASSLGGAGGSGNTIYF
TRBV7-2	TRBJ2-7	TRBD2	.	TGTGCCAGCTCCATTAGCGGGGACGAGCAGTACTTC	CASSISGDEQYF
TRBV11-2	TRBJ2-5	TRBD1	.	TGTGCCAGCAGCTTTGGACAGGCAGTCCAAGAGACCCAGTACTTC	CASSFGQAVQETQYF
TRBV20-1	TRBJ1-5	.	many	TGCAGTGCTAGTTACGGGGATAGCAATCAGCCCCAGCATTTT	CSASYGDSNQPQHF
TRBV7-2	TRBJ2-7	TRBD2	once	TGTGCCAGCAGCTTCACCGGGACAGGACTAGCGGGAGGAAATTACGAGCAGTACTTC	CASSFTGTGLAGGNYEQYF
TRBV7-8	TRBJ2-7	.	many	TGTGCCAGCAGCTTAGATGGGCCCGACGAGCAGTACTTC	CASSLDGPDEQYF
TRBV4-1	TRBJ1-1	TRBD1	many	TGCGCCAGCAGCCAACTCGGGACAGGGGAACTGAACACTGAAGCTTTCTTT	CASSQLGTGELNTEAFF
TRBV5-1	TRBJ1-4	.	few	TGCGCCAGCAGCTTGGAGTCCGGATTTAATGAAAAACTGTTTTTT	CASSLESGFNEKLFF
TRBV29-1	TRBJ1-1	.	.	TGCAGCGTTGATGCAGACGAAGCTTTCTTT	CSVDADEAFF
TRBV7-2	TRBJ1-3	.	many	TGTGCCAGCAGTCGCAGGGGTGAGGGAAACACCATATATTTT	CASSRRGEGNTIYF
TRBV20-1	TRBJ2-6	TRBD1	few	TGCAGTGCTAGAGAAACCGGGACAGGGGGCTTGGCGGGGGCCAACGTCCTGACTTTC	CSARETGTGGLAGANVLTF
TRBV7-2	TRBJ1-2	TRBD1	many	TGTGCCAGCAGACAGGGGGAACTAAGGGCCTATGGCTACACCTTC	CASRQGELRAYGYTF